This TCR beta chain derives from a study of T-cell memory formation after mild COVID-19. The germline gives CDR1 KGHSH, CDR2 LQKENI. The CDR3 extends over 15 amino acids. The germline V and J ends were trimmed by 4 bases and 2 bases, with 15 bases remaining between them. TCRdb fed the 5' RACE reads into MiXCR, producing one record per CDR3 protein. The table lists about 620,000 distinct CDR3 sequences, roughly 17% of them singletons, with approximately 12% in the top ten. The clonotype was recovered from an adult woman who had mild COVID-19 (a few samples of this study predate the infection). Cell type and time point are not known. The chain combines TRBV18 with TRBJ2-7; tentatively, D is TRBD1 (6 bases). The sample was PBMCs or a T cell subset sorted from them (not recorded which). The CDR3 reads CASSLQGGVPYEQYF. In DNA, the CDR3 is TGTGCCAGCTCACTTCAAGGGGGAGTACCCTACGAGCAGTACTTC.